This TCR beta chain is drawn from a study of siplizumab effects on memory and regulatory T cells. General observations from the study: A minor fraction of alloreactive clones, and no more, mapped to unstimulated subsets. Treg origin accounted for an average of 68.8% of mappable alloreactive CD4+ clones with siplizumab and over 25% in controls. No functional test confirmed suppression by proliferating siplizumab-culture Tregs.

Germline-derived CDR1 and CDR2 are SGDLS and YYNGEE. The CDR3 covers 14 residues. Trimming cost V 5 bases and J 1 base, with 12 bases left between them. Assay: immunoSEQ multiplex PCR; the TCRdb copy retains only in-frame clones and omits some. The profile shows approximately 40,000 clones, about 89% of them singletons. A note on this clone: Its antigen is unknown.

Donor pairs, three in total, had unstimulated naive, memory, effector memory and TEMRA subsets sequenced. This clonotype originated in a human donor in good health. This sequence joins TRBV9 and TRBJ1-1, with a tentative D call TRBD1 (5 bases). The specimen sequenced was naive CD4+ T cells sorted from blood. In nucleotides, the CDR3 is TGTGCCAGCAGTTGGGCAGGGAGGAACACTGAAGCTTTCTTT. This gives the protein CASSWAGRNTEAFF.